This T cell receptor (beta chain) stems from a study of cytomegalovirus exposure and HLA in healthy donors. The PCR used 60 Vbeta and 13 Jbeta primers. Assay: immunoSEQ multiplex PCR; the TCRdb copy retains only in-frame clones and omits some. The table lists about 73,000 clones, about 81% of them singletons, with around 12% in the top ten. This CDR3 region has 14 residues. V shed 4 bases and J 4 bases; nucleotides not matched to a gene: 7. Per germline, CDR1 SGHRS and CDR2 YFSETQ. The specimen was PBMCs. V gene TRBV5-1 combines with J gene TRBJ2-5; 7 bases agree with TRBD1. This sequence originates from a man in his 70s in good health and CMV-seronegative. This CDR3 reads CASSPATGIETQYF. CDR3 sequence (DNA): TGCGCCAGCAGCCCCGCGACAGGGATAGAGACCCAGTACTTC.